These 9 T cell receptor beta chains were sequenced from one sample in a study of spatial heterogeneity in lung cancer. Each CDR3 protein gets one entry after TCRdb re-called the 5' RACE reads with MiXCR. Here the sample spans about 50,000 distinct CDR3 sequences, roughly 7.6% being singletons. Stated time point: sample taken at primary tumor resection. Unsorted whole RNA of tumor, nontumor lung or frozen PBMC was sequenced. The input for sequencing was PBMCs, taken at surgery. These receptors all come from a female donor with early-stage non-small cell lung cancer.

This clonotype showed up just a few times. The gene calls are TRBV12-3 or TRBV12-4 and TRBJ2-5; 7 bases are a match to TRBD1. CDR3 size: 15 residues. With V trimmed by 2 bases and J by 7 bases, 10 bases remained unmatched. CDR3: CASSLKGARFGTQYF. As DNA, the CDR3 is TGTGCCAGCAGTTTAAAGGGGGCGCGGTTTGGGACCCAGTACTTC.

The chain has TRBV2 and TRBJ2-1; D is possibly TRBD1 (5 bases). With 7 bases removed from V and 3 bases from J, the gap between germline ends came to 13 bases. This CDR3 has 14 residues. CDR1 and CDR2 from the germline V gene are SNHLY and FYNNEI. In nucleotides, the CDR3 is TGTGCCAGCACTTGGACACCCGACTACAATGAGCAGTTCTTC. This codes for CASTWTPDYNEQFF. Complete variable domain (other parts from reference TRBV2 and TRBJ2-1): EPEVTQTPSHQVTQMGQEVILRCVPISNHLYFYWYRQILGQKVEFLVSFYNNEISEKSEIFDDQFSVERPDGSNFTLKIRSTKLEDSAMYFCASTWTPDYNEQFFGPGTRLTVL.

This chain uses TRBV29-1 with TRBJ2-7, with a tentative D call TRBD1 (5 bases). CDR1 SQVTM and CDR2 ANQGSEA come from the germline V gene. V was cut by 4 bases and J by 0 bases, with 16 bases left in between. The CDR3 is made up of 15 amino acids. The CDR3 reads CSVVVQASLSYEQYF. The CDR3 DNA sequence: TGCAGCGTTGTCGTACAGGCAAGCCTCTCCTACGAGCAGTACTTC.

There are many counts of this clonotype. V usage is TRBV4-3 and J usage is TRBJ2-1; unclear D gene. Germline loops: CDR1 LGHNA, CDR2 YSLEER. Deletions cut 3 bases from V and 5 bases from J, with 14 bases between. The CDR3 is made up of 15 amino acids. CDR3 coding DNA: TGCGCCAGCAGCCACCCCCTGTACGGTAACAATGAGCAGTTCTTC. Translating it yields CASSHPLYGNNEQFF.

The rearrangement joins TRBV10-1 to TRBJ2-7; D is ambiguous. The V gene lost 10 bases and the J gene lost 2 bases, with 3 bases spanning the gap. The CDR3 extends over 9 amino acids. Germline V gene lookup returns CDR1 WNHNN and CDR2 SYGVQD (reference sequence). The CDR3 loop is CANTYEQYF. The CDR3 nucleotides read TGCGCCAACACCTACGAGCAGTACTTC.

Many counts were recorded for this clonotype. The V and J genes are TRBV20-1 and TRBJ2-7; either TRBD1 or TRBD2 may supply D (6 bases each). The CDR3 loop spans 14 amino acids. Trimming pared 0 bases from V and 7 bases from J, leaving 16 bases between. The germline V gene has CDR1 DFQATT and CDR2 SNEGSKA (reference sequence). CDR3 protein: CSARDPRGQKEQYF. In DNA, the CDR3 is TGCAGTGCTAGAGATCCCCGGGGGCAGAAGGAGCAGTACTTC.

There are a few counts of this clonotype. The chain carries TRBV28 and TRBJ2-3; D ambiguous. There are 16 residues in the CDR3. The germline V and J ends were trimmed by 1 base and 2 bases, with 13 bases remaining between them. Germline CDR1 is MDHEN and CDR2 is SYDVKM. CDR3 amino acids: CASSLLAAQATDTQYF. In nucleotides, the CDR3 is TGTGCCAGCAGTTTATTGGCTGCCCAGGCCACAGATACGCAGTATTTT. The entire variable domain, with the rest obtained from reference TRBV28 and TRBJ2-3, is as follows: DVKVTQSSRYLVKRTGEKVFLECVQDMDHENMFWYRQDPGLGLRLIYFSYDVKMKEKGDIPEGYSVSREKKERFSLILESASTNQTSMYLCASSLLAAQATDTQYFGPGTRLTVL.

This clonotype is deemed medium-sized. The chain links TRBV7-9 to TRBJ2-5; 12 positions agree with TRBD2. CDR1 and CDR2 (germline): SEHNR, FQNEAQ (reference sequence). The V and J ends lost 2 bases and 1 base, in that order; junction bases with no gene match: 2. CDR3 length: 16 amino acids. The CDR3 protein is CASSLTGLAGQETQYF. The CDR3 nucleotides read TGTGCCAGCAGCTTAACGGGACTAGCGGGCCAAGAGACCCAGTACTTC. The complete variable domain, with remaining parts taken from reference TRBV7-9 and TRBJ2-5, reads DTGVSQNPRHKITKRGQNVTFRCDPISEHNRLYWYRQTLGQGPEFLTYFQNEAQLEKSRLLSDRFSAERPKGSFSTLEIQRTEQGDSAMYLCASSLTGLAGQETQYFGPGTRLLVL.

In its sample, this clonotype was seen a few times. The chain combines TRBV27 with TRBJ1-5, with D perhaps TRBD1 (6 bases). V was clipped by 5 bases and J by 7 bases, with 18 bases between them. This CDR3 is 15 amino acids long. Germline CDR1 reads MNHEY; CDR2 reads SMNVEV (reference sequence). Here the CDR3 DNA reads TGTGCCAGCAGTCCCCGGGGGGGAACAGGGCAGCCCCAGCATTTT. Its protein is CASSPRGGTGQPQHF.